The text below deals with one T cell receptor beta chain. How the authors handled the data: Quantification of nucleated cells was approximated via reference gene primer amplification. Libraries were prepared by immunoSEQ multiplex PCR; TCRdb keeps only in-frame clonotypes and omits some of them. D and trimming come from the DNA, and the V and J calls and clone size come from that table. The profile covers 72,000 or so clones, with around 85% appearing a single time and about a third taken by the ten largest. This sample was taken from a study of blood T cell repertoires in COVID-19. The overall study: Sites in the United States, Italy and Spain provided acute and convalescent COVID-19 samples.

Germline CDR1 SGHTA, CDR2 FQGNSA. The CDR3 sequence is 13 residues long. Trimming pared 3 bases from V and 2 bases from J, leaving 6 bases between. The sequenced material came from peripheral blood. The source of this sequence is a woman of 80 years or more with active or convalescent COVID-19. This rearrangement joins TRBV7-2 to TRBJ2-3; D ambiguous. This chain's CDR3 is CASSFRLTDTQYF. CDR3 bases: TGTGCCAGCAGCTTCAGACTCACAGATACGCAGTATTTT.